This TCR beta chain was sequenced in a study of T cells in Graves' hyperthyroidism and ophthalmopathy. V lost 3 bases and J 4 bases, leaving 13 bases between the germline ends. The CDR3 covers 14 residues. Germline lookup yields CDR1 SGDLS and CDR2 YYNGEE. PBMCs were derived from 7.5 to 10 ml fresh peripheral blood. TCR beta CDR3 region amplification was performed from RNA transcripts. A set of HTBI primers served as the primers for a first-round RT-PCR of the TCR CDR3. TCRdb itself ran the multiplex PCR reads through MiXCR, one entry per CDR3 protein. The data contain some 550,000 distinct CDR3 sequences, approximately 15% of them singletons.

The rearrangement joins TRBV9 to TRBJ1-1, with a weak D call TRBD1 (6 bases). What was sequenced was blood. The TCR comes from a woman in her 40s with Graves' ophthalmopathy. CDR3 residues: CASSDTGTITEAFF. The CDR3 coding sequence is TGTGCCAGCAGCGATACCGGGACAATCACTGAAGCTTTCTTT.